The table lists the clone carrying this TCR beta chain with a few counts. The target antigen is unknown. TCR alpha and TCR beta cDNA libraries carrying sample barcodes and UMIs came from 5'RACE with constant-segment primers. MiXCR was run by TCRdb on the 5' RACE reads, yielding one entry per CDR3 protein. The data show hundreds of thousands of distinct CDR3 sequences, over 15% seen once. Looked up from germline, CDR1 is SGDLS and CDR2 is YYNGEE. This CDR3 region has 15 residues. Germline trimming cut 3 bases from V and 9 bases from J; bases unmatched to any gene: 9. The data originate from a study of T-cell memory formation after mild COVID-19. Whole-study findings and limits: Contracting CD8+ clones were enriched in EMRA, CD4+ mainly in CM and EM. Contracting clones, day 15 to 85, had balanced CD4/CD8, and later expanders favored CD4+.

Source material: PBMCs or a T cell subset sorted from them (not recorded which). The J gene is TRBJ2-2, the V gene TRBV9; TRBD1 matches 9 bases. The origin of this receptor is an adult woman who had mild COVID-19 (a few samples of this study predate the infection). Cell type and time point are not known. DNA for the CDR3: TGTGCCAGCAGCGCGGACAGGGGCCGTTTCTGGGAGCTGTTTTTT. It yields the protein CASSADRGRFWELFF.